This T cell receptor beta chain was captured by sequencing in a study of T cell clones after liver transplantation. Study-level background: Pre-transplant mixed lymphocyte reactions yielded third-party-reactive TCRbeta sequences as comparators for graft-donor-reactive sequences.

This CDR3 region has 15 residues. This table comes from immunoSEQ multiplex PCR, and its TCRdb copy is limited to in-frame clones, with some not included. In the table there are about 74,000 clones, 80% of which are singletons. On this clone: As yet, its antigen is unknown.

Study results and caveats: The donor-reactive repertoire was only partly measurable in a couple of subjects, lacking donor cells.

The chain has TRBV21-1 and TRBJ2-7; TRBD1, the table's D call, was not compared with the DNA. TRBV21-1 is a documented pseudogene. This TCR was recovered from a human donor who received a liver transplant. The specimen was CD4+ T cells from blood, collected before liver transplant. CDR3 protein: CASSRGNRGLNKQYF. The CDR3 nucleotides read TGTGCCAGCAGCAGAGGGAACAGGGGGCTTAATAAGCAGTACTTC.